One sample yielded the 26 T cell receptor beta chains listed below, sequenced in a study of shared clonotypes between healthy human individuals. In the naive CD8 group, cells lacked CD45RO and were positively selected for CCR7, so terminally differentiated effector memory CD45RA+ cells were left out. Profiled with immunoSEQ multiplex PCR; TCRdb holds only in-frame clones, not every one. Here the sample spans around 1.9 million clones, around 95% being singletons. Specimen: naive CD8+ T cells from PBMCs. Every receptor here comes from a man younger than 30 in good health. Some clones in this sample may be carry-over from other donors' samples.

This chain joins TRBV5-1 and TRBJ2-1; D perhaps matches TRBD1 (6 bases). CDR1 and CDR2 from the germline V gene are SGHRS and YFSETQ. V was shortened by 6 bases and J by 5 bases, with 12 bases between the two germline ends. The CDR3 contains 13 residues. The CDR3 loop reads CASTSRTDNEQFF. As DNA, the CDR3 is TGCGCCAGCACCAGCCGGACAGACAATGAGCAGTTCTTC.

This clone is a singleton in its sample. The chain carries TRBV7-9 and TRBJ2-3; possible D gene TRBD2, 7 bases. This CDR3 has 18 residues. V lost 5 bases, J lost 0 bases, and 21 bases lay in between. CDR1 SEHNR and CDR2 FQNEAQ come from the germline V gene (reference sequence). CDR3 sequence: CASSPQGGAGSSTDTQYF. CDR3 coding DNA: TGTGCCAGCAGCCCTCAAGGGGGGGCCGGATCTAGCACAGATACGCAGTATTTT.

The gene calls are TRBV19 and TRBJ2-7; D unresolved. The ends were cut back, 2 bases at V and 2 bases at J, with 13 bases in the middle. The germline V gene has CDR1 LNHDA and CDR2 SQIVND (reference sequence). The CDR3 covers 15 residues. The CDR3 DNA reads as TGTGCCAGTAGTATACGTAGGGTTTCCCCCTACGAGCAGTACTTC. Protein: CASSIRRVSPYEQYF.

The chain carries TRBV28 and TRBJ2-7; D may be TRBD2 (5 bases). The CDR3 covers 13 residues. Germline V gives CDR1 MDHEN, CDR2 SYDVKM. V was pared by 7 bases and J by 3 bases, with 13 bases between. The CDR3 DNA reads TGTGCCAGCACCTTAGAGGAGGACTACGAGCAGTACTTC. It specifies CASTLEEDYEQYF.

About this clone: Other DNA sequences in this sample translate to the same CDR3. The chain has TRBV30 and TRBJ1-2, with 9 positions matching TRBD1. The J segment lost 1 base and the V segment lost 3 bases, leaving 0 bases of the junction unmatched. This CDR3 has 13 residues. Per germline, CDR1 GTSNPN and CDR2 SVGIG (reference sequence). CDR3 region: CAWRGQGNYGYTF. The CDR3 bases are TGTGCCTGGAGGGGACAGGGTAACTATGGCTACACCTTC.

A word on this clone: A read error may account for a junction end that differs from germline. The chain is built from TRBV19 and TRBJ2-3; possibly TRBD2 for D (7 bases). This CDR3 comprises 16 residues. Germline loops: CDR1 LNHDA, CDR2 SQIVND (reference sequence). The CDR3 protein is CASSIPGGGSRDTQYF. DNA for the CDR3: TGTGCCAGTAGTATCCCGGGGGGCGGGAGCAGAGATACGCAGTATTTT.

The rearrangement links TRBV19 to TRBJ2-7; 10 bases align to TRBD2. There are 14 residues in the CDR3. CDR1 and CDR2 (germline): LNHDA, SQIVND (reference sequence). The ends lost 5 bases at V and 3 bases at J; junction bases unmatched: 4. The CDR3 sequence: CASSAGLAVYEQYF. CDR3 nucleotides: TGTGCCAGTAGTGCCGGACTAGCGGTCTACGAGCAGTACTTC.

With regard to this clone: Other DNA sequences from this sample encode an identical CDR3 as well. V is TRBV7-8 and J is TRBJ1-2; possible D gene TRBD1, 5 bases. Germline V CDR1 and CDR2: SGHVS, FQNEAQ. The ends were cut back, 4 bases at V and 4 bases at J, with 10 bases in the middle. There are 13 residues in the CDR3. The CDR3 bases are TGTGCCAGCAGCTCACAGGAGTTCTATGGCTACACCTTC. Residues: CASSSQEFYGYTF.

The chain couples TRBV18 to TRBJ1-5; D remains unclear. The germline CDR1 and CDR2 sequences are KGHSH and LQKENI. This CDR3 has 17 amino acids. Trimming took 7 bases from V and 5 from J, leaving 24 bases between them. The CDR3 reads CASYPSTAGRPYQPQHF. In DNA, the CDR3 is TGTGCCAGCTACCCTTCTACGGCGGGAAGACCTTATCAGCCCCAGCATTTT.

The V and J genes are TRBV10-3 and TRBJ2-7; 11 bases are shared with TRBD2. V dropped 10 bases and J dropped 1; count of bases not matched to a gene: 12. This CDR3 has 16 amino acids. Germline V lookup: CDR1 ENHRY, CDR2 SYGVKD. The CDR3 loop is CATRPLLAGDSYEQYF. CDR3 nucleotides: TGTGCCACCAGACCTCTACTAGCGGGAGATTCCTACGAGCAGTACTTC.

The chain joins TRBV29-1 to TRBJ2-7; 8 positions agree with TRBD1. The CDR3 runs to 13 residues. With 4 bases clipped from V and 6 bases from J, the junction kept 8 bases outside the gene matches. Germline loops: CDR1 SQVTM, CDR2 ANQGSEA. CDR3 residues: CSVGATGVREQYF. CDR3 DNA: TGCAGCGTTGGGGCGACAGGGGTCCGCGAGCAGTACTTC.

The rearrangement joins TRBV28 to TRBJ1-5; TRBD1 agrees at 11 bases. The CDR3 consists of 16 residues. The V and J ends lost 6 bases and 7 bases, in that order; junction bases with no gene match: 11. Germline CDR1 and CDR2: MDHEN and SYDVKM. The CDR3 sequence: CASSLNPGQGDQPQHF. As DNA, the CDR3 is TGTGCCAGCAGCCTGAATCCGGGACAGGGGGACCAGCCCCAGCATTTT.

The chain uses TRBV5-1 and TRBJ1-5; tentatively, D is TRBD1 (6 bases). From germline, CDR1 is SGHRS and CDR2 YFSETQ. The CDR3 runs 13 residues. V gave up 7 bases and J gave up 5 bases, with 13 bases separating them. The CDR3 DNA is TGCGCCAGCGGGGAACAGGGCTATCAGCCCCAGCATTTT. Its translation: CASGEQGYQPQHF. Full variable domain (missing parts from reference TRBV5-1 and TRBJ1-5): KAGVTQTPRYLIKTRGQQVTLSCSPISGHRSVSWYQQTPGQGLQFLFEYFSETQRNKGNFPGRFSGRQFSNSRSEMNVSTLELGDSALYLCASGEQGYQPQHFGDGTRLSIL.

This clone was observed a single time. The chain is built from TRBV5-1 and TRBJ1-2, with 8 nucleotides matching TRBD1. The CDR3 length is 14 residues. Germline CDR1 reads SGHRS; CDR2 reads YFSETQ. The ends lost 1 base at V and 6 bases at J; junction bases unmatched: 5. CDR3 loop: CASSLLTGEDGYTF. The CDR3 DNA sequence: TGCGCCAGCAGCTTGCTGACAGGGGAAGATGGCTACACCTTC.

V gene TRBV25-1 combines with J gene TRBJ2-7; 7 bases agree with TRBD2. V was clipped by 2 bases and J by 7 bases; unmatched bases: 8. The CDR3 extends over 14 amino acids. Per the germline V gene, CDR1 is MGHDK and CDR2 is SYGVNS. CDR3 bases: TGTGCCAGCAGTGAAGGGGTCGGGGGGACTGAGCAGTACTTC. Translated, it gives CASSEGVGGTEQYF.

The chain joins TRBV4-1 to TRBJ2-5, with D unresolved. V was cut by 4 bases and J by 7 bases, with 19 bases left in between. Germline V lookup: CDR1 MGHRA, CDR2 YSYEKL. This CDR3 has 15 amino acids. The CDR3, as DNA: TGCGCCAGCAGCCTTCCCGCGGACGGCCTAATGACCCAGTACTTC. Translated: CASSLPADGLMTQYF.

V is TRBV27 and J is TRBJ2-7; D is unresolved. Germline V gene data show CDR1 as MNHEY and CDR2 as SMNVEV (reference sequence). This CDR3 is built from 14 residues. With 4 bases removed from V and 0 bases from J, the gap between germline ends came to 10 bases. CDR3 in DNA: TGTGCCAGCAGTTCAGTTATCTCCTCCTACGAGCAGTACTTC. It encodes CASSSVISSYEQYF.

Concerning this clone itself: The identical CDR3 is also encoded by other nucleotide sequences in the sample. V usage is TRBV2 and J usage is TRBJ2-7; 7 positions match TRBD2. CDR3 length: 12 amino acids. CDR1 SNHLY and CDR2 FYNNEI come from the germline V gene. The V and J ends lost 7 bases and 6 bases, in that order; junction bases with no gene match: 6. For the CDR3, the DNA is TGTGCCAGCACGGCGGGAGAAGGCGAGCAGTACTTC. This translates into CASTAGEGEQYF.

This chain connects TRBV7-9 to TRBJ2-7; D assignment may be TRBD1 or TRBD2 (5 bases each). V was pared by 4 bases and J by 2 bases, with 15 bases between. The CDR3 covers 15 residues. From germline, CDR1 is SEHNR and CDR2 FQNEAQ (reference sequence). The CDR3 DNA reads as TGTGCCAGCAGCTATCATGGGACGCCGCCCTACGAGCAGTACTTC. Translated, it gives CASSYHGTPPYEQYF.

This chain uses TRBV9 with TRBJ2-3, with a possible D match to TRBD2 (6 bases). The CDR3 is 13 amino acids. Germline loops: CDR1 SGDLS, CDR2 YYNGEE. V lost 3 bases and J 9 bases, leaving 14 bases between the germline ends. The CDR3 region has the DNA TGTGCCAGCAGCGGGTTGACTAGAGGCACGCAGTATTTT. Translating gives CASSGLTRGTQYF.

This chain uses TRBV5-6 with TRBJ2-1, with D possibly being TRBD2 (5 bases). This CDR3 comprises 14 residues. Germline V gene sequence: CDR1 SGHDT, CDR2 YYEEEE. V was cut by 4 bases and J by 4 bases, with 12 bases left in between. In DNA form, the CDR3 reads TGTGCCAGCAGCAACTCCGGACTTTACAATGAGCAGTTCTTC. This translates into CASSNSGLYNEQFF.

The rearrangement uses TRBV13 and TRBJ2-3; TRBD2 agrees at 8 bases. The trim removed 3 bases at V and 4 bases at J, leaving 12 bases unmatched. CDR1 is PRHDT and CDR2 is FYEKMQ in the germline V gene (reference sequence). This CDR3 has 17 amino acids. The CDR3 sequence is CASSFFSSGREADTQYF. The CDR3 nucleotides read TGTGCCAGCAGCTTCTTTTCGAGCGGGAGAGAGGCAGATACGCAGTATTTT.

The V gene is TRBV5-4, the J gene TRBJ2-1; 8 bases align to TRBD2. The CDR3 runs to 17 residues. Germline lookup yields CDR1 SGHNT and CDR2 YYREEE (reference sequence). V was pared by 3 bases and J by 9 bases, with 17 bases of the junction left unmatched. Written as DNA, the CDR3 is TGTGCCAGCAGCTCGCCACCGGGACTAGGATTTTCGGGTGAGCAGTTCTTC. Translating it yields CASSSPPGLGFSGEQFF.

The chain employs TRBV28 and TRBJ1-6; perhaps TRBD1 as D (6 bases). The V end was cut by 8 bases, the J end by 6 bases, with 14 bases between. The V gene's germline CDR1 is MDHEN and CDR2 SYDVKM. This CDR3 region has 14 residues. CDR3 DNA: TGTGCCAGCGCCATCAGGGGTGGTAATTCACCCCTCCACTTT. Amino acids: CASAIRGGNSPLHF. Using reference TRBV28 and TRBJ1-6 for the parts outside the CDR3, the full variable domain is DVKVTQSSRYLVKRTGEKVFLECVQDMDHENMFWYRQDPGLGLRLIYFSYDVKMKEKGDIPEGYSVSREKKERFSLILESASTNQTSMYLCASAIRGGNSPLHFGNGTRLTVT.

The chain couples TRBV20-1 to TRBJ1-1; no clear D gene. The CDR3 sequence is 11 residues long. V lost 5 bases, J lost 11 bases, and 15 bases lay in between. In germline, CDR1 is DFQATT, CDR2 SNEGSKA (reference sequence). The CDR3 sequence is CSAPPAVKAFF. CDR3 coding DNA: TGCAGTGCTCCCCCGGCCGTGAAGGCTTTCTTT.

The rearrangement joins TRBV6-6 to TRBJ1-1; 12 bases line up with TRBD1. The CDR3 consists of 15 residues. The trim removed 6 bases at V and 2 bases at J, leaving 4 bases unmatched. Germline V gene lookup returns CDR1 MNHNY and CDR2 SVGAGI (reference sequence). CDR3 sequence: CASRRDRGLNTEAFF. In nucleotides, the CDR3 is TGTGCCAGCAGGCGGGACAGGGGGCTCAACACTGAAGCTTTCTTT.